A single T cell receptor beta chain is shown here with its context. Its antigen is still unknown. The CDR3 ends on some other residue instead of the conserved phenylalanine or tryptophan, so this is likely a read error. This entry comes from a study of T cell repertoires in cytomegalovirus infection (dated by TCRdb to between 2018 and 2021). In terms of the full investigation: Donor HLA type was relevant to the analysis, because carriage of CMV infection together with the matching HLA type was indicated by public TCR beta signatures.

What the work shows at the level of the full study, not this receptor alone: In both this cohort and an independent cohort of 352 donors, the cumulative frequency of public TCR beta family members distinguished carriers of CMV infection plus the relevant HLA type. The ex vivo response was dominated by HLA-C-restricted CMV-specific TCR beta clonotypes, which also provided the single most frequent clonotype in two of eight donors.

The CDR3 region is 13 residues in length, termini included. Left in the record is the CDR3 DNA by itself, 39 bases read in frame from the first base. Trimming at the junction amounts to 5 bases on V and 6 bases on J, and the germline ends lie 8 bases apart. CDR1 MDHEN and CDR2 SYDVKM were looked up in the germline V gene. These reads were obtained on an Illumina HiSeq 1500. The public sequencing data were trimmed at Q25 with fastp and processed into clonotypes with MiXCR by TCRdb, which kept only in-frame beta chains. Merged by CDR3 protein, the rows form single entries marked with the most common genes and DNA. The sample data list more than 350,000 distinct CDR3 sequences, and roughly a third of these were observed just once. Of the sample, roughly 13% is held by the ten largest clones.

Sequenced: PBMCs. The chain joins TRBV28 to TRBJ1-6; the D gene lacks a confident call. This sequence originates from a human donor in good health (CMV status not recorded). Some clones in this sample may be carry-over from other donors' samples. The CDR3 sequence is CASSPIINSPLHC. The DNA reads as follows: TGTGCCAGCAGTCCGATAATTAATTCACCCCTCCACTGT.